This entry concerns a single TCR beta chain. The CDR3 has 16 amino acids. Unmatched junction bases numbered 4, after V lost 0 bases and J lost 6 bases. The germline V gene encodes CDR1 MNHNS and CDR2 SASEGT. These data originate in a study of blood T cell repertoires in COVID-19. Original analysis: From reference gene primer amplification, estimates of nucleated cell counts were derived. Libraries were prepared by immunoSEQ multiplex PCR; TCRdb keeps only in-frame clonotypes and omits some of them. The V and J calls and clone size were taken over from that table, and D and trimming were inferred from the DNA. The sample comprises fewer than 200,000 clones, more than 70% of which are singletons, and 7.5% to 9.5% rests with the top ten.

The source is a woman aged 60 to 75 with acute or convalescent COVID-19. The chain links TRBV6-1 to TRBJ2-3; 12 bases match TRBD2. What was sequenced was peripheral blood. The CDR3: CASSEAGLAGGDTQYF. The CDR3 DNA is TGTGCCAGCAGTGAAGCGGGGCTAGCGGGAGGGGATACGCAGTATTTT.